A single sample is the source of the 15 T cell receptor beta chains below, sequenced in a study of blood T cell repertoires in COVID-19 (dated by TCRdb to the early 2020s). The library was prepared using the immunoSEQ multiplex PCR assay. Drawn from immuneACCESS, this table holds only the in-frame rearrangements with V and J called that TCRdb kept. Clones are partly lost; checked studies trace under half to an unresolved V gene and leave the rest unexplained. Counted in this sample were over 150,000 clones; just over 85% of them appeared once. The leading ten clones occupy around 6.6% of the sample. Sequenced sample: peripheral blood. All receptors derive from a middle-aged man with active or convalescent COVID-19.

The rearrangement uses TRBV2 and TRBJ2-7; 14 bases match TRBD2. The CDR3 has 15 amino acids. Unmatched junction bases numbered 6, after V lost 7 bases and J lost 4 bases. Germline V gives CDR1 SNHLY, CDR2 FYNNEI. The CDR3 nucleotides are TGTGCCAGCACCCGACTAGCGGGAGGGCCGTACGAGCAGTACTTC. Translated: CASTRLAGGPYEQYF.

The DNA for the CDR3 is TGTGCCACCGGAGGAGGGCTGAATCTAAATCAGCCCCAGCATTTT. This encodes CATGGGLNLNQPQHF. The chain combines TRBV10-3 with TRBJ1-5; D uncertain. With 10 bases removed from V and 4 bases from J, the gap between germline ends came to 20 bases. There are 15 residues in the CDR3. Per the germline V gene, CDR1 is ENHRY and CDR2 is SYGVKD.

The chain joins TRBV5-1 to TRBJ2-5; 15 bases are a match to TRBD2. Trimming at V came to 4 bases and at J to 4 bases, leaving 5 bases not matched to a gene. The CDR3 sequence is 16 residues long. Per the germline V gene, CDR1 is SGHRS and CDR2 is YFSETQ. In nucleotides, the CDR3 is TGCGCCAGCAGCATTGGACTAGCGGGGGGGCCAGAGACCCAGTACTTC. This translates into CASSIGLAGGPETQYF.

Note on this clone: A read error may account for a junction end that differs from germline. The rearrangement joins TRBV5-1 to TRBJ1-2; D ambiguous. CDR1 and CDR2 (germline): SGHRS, YFSETQ. This CDR3 is built from 15 residues. The CDR3 here is CASSQSDRRMLGYTF. As DNA, the CDR3 is TGCGCCAGCAGCCAGTCTGATCGGCGAATGTTGGGCTACACCTTT.

The rearrangement joins TRBV5-1 to TRBJ1-2; 8 bases line up with TRBD1. The CDR3 loop spans 16 amino acids. The germline gives CDR1 SGHRS, CDR2 YFSETQ. Germline trimming cut 2 bases from V and 6 bases from J; bases unmatched to any gene: 12. The CDR3 DNA reads as TGCGCCAGCAGCTTACTCGGGACAGGAATAGGAGATGGCTACACCTTC. This encodes CASSLLGTGIGDGYTF.

The rearrangement uses TRBV5-6 and TRBJ2-5; a possible D gene is TRBD1 (5 bases). CDR3 length equals 15 residues. Germline assignment: CDR1 SGHDT and CDR2 YYEEEE. V lost 2 bases to trimming and J lost 2 bases, with 13 bases between them. CDR3 sequence reads: CASSFFDSDQETQYF. The CDR3 DNA reads TGTGCCAGCAGCTTCTTTGACAGCGATCAAGAGACCCAGTACTTC.

The gene calls are TRBV19 and TRBJ2-1; 9 bases are shared with TRBD2. This CDR3 region has 13 residues. Germline-derived CDR1 and CDR2 are LNHDA and SQIVND (reference sequence). V lost 11 bases to trimming and J lost 9 bases; unmatched junction nucleotides: 11. CDR3 nucleotides: TGTGCCCCAAGGTGGCGGGGGGGCTTTGAGCAGTTCTTC. Its protein is CAPRWRGGFEQFF.

Only one count was recorded for this clone. Other DNA sequences in the sample encode the same CDR3. The V and J genes are TRBV10-2 and TRBJ1-5; D gene ambiguous. CDR3 size: 14 residues. V dropped 2 bases and J dropped 3 bases, with 8 bases sitting between them. In germline, CDR1 is WSHSY, CDR2 SAAADI. The CDR3 loop is CASSESGFNQPQHF. The DNA for the CDR3 is TGCGCCAGCAGTGAGAGCGGTTTCAATCAGCCCCAGCATTTT.

The J gene is TRBJ2-7, the V gene TRBV27, with 9 bases fitting TRBD1. CDR1 is MNHEY and CDR2 is SMNVEV in the germline V gene (reference sequence). The CDR3 length is 15 residues. V lost 6 bases to trimming and J lost 2 bases; unmatched junction nucleotides: 8. The CDR3 DNA is TGTGCCAGCAGGATTCGACAGGGGGATCCCTACGAGCAGTACTTC. It yields the protein CASRIRQGDPYEQYF.

This chain uses TRBV5-1 with TRBJ2-5, with TRBD1 as a possible D gene (6 bases). CDR1 is SGHRS, CDR2 YFSETQ, per germline. V lost 0 bases and J lost 0, with 9 bases in between. There are 15 residues in the CDR3. For the CDR3, the DNA is TGCGCCAGCAGCTTGGGGACAGTGTACCAAGAGACCCAGTACTTC. This sequence encodes CASSLGTVYQETQYF.

V gene TRBV7-2 combines with J gene TRBJ1-2; D is possibly TRBD1 (6 bases). Germline values: CDR1 SGHTA, CDR2 FQGNSA. V lost 6 bases, J lost 0 bases, and 11 bases lay in between. The CDR3 length is 14 residues. The chain's CDR3 is CASSWTDTNYGYTF. CDR3 nucleotides: TGTGCCAGCAGTTGGACAGATACTAACTATGGCTACACCTTC.

The chain couples TRBV19 to TRBJ2-7, with 10 bases aligning to TRBD2. Per the germline V gene, CDR1 is LNHDA and CDR2 is SQIVND (reference sequence). CDR3 size: 15 residues. V lost 6 bases and J lost 4; bases outside the gene matches: 9. CDR3 sequence reads: CASRRDSGGFYEQYF. CDR3 in DNA: TGTGCCAGTAGACGGGATAGCGGGGGGTTTTACGAGCAGTACTTC.

The J gene is TRBJ1-4, the V gene TRBV5-6; a weak D match, TRBD1 (5 bases). The V gene lost 3 bases and the J gene lost 8 bases, with 20 bases spanning the gap. The CDR3 length is 16 residues. Per the germline V gene, CDR1 is SGHDT and CDR2 is YYEEEE. CDR3 DNA sequence: TGTGCCAGCAGCTCCTATACCGGGCGGCGGGGGGAAAAACTGTTTTTT. Protein: CASSSYTGRRGEKLFF.

The rearrangement joins TRBV11-3 to TRBJ2-1; 8 bases agree with TRBD2. The length of the CDR3 is 15 residues. V shed 5 bases, J shed 4 bases, and the junction held 7 bases outside the gene matches. The germline V gene has CDR1 SGHNT and CDR2 YENEEA. The CDR3 sequence is CASSAGGLTYNEQFF. For the CDR3, the DNA is TGTGCCAGCAGCGCGGGGGGCCTCACATACAATGAGCAGTTCTTC.

The CDR3: CASSFTSASYEQYF. The CDR3 bases are TGTGCCAGCAGCTTTACTAGCGCATCCTACGAGCAGTACTTC. The V and J genes are TRBV7-2 and TRBJ2-7; TRBD2 aligns across 7 bases. The J segment lost 1 base and the V segment lost 3 bases, leaving 3 bases of the junction unmatched. Germline V gene sequence: CDR1 SGHTA, CDR2 FQGNSA. CDR3 length: 14 residues.